This TCR beta chain is from a study of cytomegalovirus exposure and HLA in healthy donors. Sequencing used immunoSEQ multiplex PCR; TCRdb keeps in-frame clones, though not all of them. This sample has 65,000 to 75,000 clones, with around 94% found just once. The ends were cut back, 6 bases at V and 7 bases at J, with 8 bases in the middle. Germline V lookup: CDR1 SGHKS, CDR2 YYEKEE (reference sequence). The CDR3 has 10 residues. Findings and limits, study-wide: Cytomegalovirus association was assigned to more than 150 TCR beta chains.

With respect to this clone: Its specificity is unknown.

Sequenced material: PBMCs. The rearrangement links TRBV5-5 to TRBJ2-7; possibly TRBD1 for D (6 bases). The receptor comes from a young man in good health and CMV-seropositive. The CDR3 reads CASTGTEQYF. The CDR3 coding sequence is TGTGCCAGCACCGGGACAGAGCAGTACTTC.